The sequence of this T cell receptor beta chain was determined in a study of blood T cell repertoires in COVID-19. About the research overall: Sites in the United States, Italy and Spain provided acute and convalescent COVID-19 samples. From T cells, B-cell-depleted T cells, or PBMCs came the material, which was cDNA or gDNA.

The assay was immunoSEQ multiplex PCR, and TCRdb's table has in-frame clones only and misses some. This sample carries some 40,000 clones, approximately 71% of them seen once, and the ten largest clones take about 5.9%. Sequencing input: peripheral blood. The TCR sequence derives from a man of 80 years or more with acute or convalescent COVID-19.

The CDR3 sequence is CASSPPGDYGYTF. CDR3 in DNA: TGTGCCAGCTCGCCCCCAGGTGACTATGGCTACACCTTC. The chain recombines TRBV18 with TRBJ1-2; D is undetermined. Germline V gives CDR1 KGHSH, CDR2 LQKENI. The CDR3 sequence is 13 residues long. Trimming cost V 6 bases and J 3 bases, with 11 bases left between them. The entire variable domain, with the rest obtained from reference TRBV18 and TRBJ1-2, is as follows: NAGVMQNPRHLVRRRGQEARLRCSPMKGHSHVYWYRQLPEEGLKFMVYLQKENIIDESGMPKERFSAEFPKEGPSILRIQQVVRGDSAAYFCASSPPGDYGYTFGSGTRLTVV.